One sample yielded the 9 T cell receptor beta chains listed below, sequenced in a study of blood T cell repertoires in COVID-19. The repertoire was sequenced with immunoSEQ multiplex PCR; TCRdb's copy has only in-frame clones and lacks some. The sample lists approximately 250,000 clones; 80% to 90% were seen once. Material for sequencing was peripheral blood. These receptors came from a man aged 40-50 years who had recovered from COVID-19.

This chain connects TRBV19 to TRBJ2-2; 7 nucleotides match TRBD1. The CDR3 length is 18 residues. Trimming removed 2 bases from V and 0 bases from J; junction bases left unmatched: 9. Germline values: CDR1 LNHDA, CDR2 SQIVND (reference sequence). The CDR3 DNA reads as TGTGCCAGTAGTATAAAACGATCGACAGGGCCGAACACCGGGGAGCTGTTTTTT. Amino acids: CASSIKRSTGPNTGELFF. Looking up the rest from reference TRBV19 and TRBJ2-2 gives the full variable domain: DGGITQSPKYLFRKEGQNVTLSCEQNLNHDAMYWYRQDPGQGLRLIYYSQIVNDFQKGDIAEGYSVSREKKESFPLTVTSAQKNPTAFYLCASSIKRSTGPNTGELFFGEGSRLTVL.

The genes are TRBV13 and TRBJ1-1; TRBD1 matches at 8 bases. Germline CDR1 and CDR2: PRHDT and FYEKMQ (reference sequence). The CDR3 has 16 amino acids. Germline trimming cut 4 bases from V and 1 base from J; bases unmatched to any gene: 8. The CDR3 here is CASSSGQGRENTEAFF. CDR3 coding DNA: TGTGCCAGCAGCTCCGGACAGGGACGGGAGAACACTGAAGCTTTCTTT.

This chain joins TRBV5-1 and TRBJ1-2; 7 nucleotides agree with TRBD1. V gave up 0 bases and J gave up 6 bases; unmatched junction bases: 2. The CDR3 runs to 13 residues. The germline V gene has CDR1 SGHRS and CDR2 YFSETQ. The CDR3 loop reads CASSLEGADGYTF. Written as DNA, the CDR3 is TGCGCCAGCAGCTTGGAGGGGGCGGATGGCTACACCTTC.

The gene calls are TRBV7-2 and TRBJ2-7; D is unresolved. Germline V gives CDR1 SGHTA, CDR2 FQGNSA. The CDR3 length is 14 residues. V lost 5 bases, J lost 2 bases, and 13 bases lay in between. The CDR3 protein is CASSPPGQPYEQYF. In DNA, the CDR3 is TGTGCCAGCAGCCCTCCGGGTCAACCCTACGAGCAGTACTTC.

The V and J genes are TRBV9 and TRBJ2-1; 14 bases are shared with TRBD2. Germline V gene data show CDR1 as SGDLS and CDR2 as YYNGEE. With 1 base clipped from V and 1 base from J, the junction kept 7 bases outside the gene matches. CDR3 size: 19 residues. CDR3 in DNA: TGTGCCAGCAGCGTAAGAGGGACTAGCGGGAGTGTATCCTACAATGAGCAGTTCTTC. Translating it yields CASSVRGTSGSVSYNEQFF.

The V and J genes are TRBV5-1 and TRBJ1-2, with 7 bases that match TRBD1. With V trimmed by 3 bases and J by 8 bases, 25 bases remained unmatched. CDR1 is SGHRS, CDR2 YFSETQ, per germline. This CDR3 contains 19 residues. The CDR3 loop reads CASSSTPQGLRGQLVGYTF. DNA of the CDR3: TGCGCCAGCAGCTCCACCCCACAGGGTCTGAGGGGGCAACTGGTCGGCTACACCTTC.

The CDR3 sequence: CASSLEAGDYGYTF. DNA for the CDR3: TGCGCCAGCAGCTTGGAGGCAGGGGACTATGGCTACACCTTC. The genes are TRBV5-1 and TRBJ1-2; the D gene is possibly TRBD1 (6 bases). Germline V gene data show CDR1 as SGHRS and CDR2 as YFSETQ. V lost 0 bases, J lost 3 bases, and 9 bases lay in between. This CDR3 is built from 14 residues.

V is TRBV3-1 (or the pseudogene TRBV3-2) and J is TRBJ2-1; TRBD2 matches 8 bases. The V gene's germline CDR1 is LGHDT and CDR2 YNNKEL (reference sequence). Germline trimming cut 5 bases from V and 5 bases from J; bases unmatched to any gene: 5. This CDR3 region has 14 residues. CDR3 amino acids: CASSLRGADNEQFF. The CDR3 DNA reads TGTGCCAGCAGCTTGCGGGGGGCCGACAATGAGCAGTTCTTC.

This chain links TRBV7-9 with TRBJ2-5, with TRBD1 matching over 9 bases. Germline V gene data show CDR1 as SEHNR and CDR2 as FQNEAQ (reference sequence). Trimming cost V 5 bases and J 5 bases; bases outside gene matches: 6. The CDR3 has 14 residues. The CDR3 DNA follows: TGTGCCAGCAGCGCTGGGACAGGGAGGGAGACCCAGTACTTC. Protein product: CASSAGTGRETQYF.